Shown below are 3 T cell receptor beta chains from a single sample sequenced in a study of blood T cell repertoires in COVID-19. Assay used: immunoSEQ multiplex PCR; TCRdb lists only in-frame clones, some missing. The data show about 86,000 clones, around 80% seen once. Sequencing input: peripheral blood. Receptors originate from a woman of 80 years or more with acute or convalescent COVID-19.

The rearrangement uses TRBV9 and TRBJ1-3; no reliable D call. Trimming cost V 3 bases and J 0 bases, with 4 bases left between them. From germline, CDR1 is SGDLS and CDR2 YYNGEE. CDR3 length equals 13 residues. The CDR3 sequence is CASSAHSGNTIYF. The CDR3 DNA reads TGTGCCAGCAGCGCCCACTCTGGAAACACCATATATTTT.

This sequence joins TRBV3-1 (or the pseudogene TRBV3-2) and TRBJ1-1; TRBD1 matches at 7 bases. The V gene end was trimmed by 1 base and the J gene end by 5 bases; junction bases not matched to a gene: 4. This CDR3 spans 14 amino acids. Looked up from germline, CDR1 is LGHDT and CDR2 is YNNKEL (reference sequence). This CDR3 reads CASSQVRGRTEAFF. The CDR3 region has the DNA TGTGCCAGCAGCCAAGTTAGGGGGCGGACTGAAGCTTTCTTT.

The V gene is TRBV11-2, the J gene TRBJ2-7; TRBD2 is a possible D gene (6 bases). The germline V and J ends were trimmed by 5 bases and 2 bases, with 16 bases remaining between them. Germline values: CDR1 SGHAT, CDR2 FQNNGV. There are 15 residues in the CDR3. The CDR3 loop is CASSRGSGTAYEQYF. The CDR3 coding sequence is TGTGCCAGCAGCCGGGGGAGCGGTACTGCCTACGAGCAGTACTTC.